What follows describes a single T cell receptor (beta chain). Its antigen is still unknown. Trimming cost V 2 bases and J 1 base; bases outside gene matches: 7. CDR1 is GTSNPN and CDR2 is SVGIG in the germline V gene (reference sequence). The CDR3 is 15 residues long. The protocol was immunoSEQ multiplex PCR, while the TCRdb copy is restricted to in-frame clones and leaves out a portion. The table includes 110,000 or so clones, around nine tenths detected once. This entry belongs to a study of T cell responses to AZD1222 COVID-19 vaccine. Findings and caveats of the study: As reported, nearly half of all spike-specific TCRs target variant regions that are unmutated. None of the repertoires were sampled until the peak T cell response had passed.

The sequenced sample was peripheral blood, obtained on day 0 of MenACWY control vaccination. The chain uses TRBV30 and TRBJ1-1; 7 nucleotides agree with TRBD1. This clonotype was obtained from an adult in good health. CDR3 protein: CAWSRTGARNTEAFF. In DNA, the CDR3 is TGTGCCTGGAGTCGAACAGGGGCGAGGAACACTGAAGCTTTCTTT. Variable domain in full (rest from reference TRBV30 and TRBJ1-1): SQTIHQWPATLVQPVGSPLSLECTVEGTSNPNLYWYRQAAGRGLQLLFYSVGIGQISSEVPQNLSASRPQDRQFILSSKKLLLSDSGFYLCAWSRTGARNTEAFFGQGTRLTVV.